Below are 5 T cell receptor beta chains sequenced from a single sample in a study of blood T cell repertoires in COVID-19. Assay: immunoSEQ multiplex PCR; the TCRdb copy retains only in-frame clones and omits some. The table lists about 150,000 clones, roughly four fifths of them singletons. The sample comprised PBMCs or T cells enriched from blood (not recorded which). Source of these receptors: a man aged 45-60 years who had recovered from COVID-19.

The chain links TRBV3-1 (or the pseudogene TRBV3-2) to TRBJ1-1; no clear D gene. V was shortened by 3 bases and J by 7 bases, with 9 bases between the two germline ends. The CDR3 sequence is 12 residues long. From germline, CDR1 is LGHDT and CDR2 YNNKEL (reference sequence). CDR3 protein: CASSHTGIEAFF. CDR3 DNA sequence: TGTGCCAGCAGCCATACGGGGATTGAAGCTTTCTTT.

The chain carries TRBV3-1 (or the pseudogene TRBV3-2) and TRBJ2-5; 15 nucleotides agree with TRBD2. This CDR3 is built from 16 residues. The trim removed 4 bases at V and 5 bases at J, leaving 5 bases unmatched. Germline CDR1 is LGHDT and CDR2 is YNNKEL (reference sequence). This CDR3 is CASSPGTSGGRETQYF. CDR3 coding DNA: TGTGCCAGCAGCCCGGGGACTAGCGGGGGGAGGGAGACCCAGTACTTC.

J is TRBJ1-1 and V is TRBV5-1; D ambiguous. CDR3 length: 14 residues. CDR1 and CDR2 from the germline V gene are SGHRS and YFSETQ. Trimming took 7 bases from V and 1 from J, leaving 14 bases between them. The CDR3 sequence: CASFRDTQNTEAFF. CDR3 DNA: TGCGCCAGCTTTCGAGACACGCAGAACACTGAAGCTTTCTTT. The entire variable domain, with the rest obtained from reference TRBV5-1 and TRBJ1-1, is as follows: KAGVTQTPRYLIKTRGQQVTLSCSPISGHRSVSWYQQTPGQGLQFLFEYFSETQRNKGNFPGRFSGRQFSNSRSEMNVSTLELGDSALYLCASFRDTQNTEAFFGQGTRLTVV.

The chain employs TRBV4-1 and TRBJ2-7; 9 bases map to TRBD1. J was trimmed by 0 bases and V by 4 bases; bases with no gene match: 4. The germline gives CDR1 MGHRA, CDR2 YSYEKL. CDR3 length: 15 residues. CDR3: CASSRGTGSSYEQYF. In DNA, the CDR3 is TGCGCCAGCAGCCGAGGGACAGGGAGCTCCTACGAGCAGTACTTC.

The CDR3 reads CASSQGERGQETQYF. Written as DNA, the CDR3 is TGTGCCAGCAGCCAAGGAGAACGGGGTCAAGAGACCCAGTACTTC. The chain combines TRBV3-1 (or the pseudogene TRBV3-2) with TRBJ2-5, with D perhaps TRBD2 (5 bases). Trimming removed 1 base from V and 2 bases from J, with 11 bases in between. Germline CDR1 is LGHDT and CDR2 is YNNKEL (reference sequence). The CDR3 consists of 15 residues.